Below, 20 T cell receptor beta chains from the same sample are listed, as sequenced in a study of graft-versus-host responses after intestinal transplantation. These receptors have no identified antigens. The table came from immunoSEQ multiplex PCR; TCRdb's copy has only in-frame clones and leaves some out. The table has over 120,000 clones, about 90% seen once. The sequencing here drew on unstimulated CD4+ T cells sorted from spleen or lymph node cells, taken before intestinal transplant. The receptors stem from a human donor who received an intestinal transplant.

The chain is built from TRBV14 and TRBJ2-2; the match to TRBD2 covers 13 bases. Germline trimming cut 4 bases from V and 4 bases from J; bases unmatched to any gene: 3. Germline V lookup: CDR1 SGHDN, CDR2 FVKESK. The CDR3 contains 16 residues. CDR3 region: CASSPGLAGVTGELFF. The CDR3 DNA sequence: TGTGCCAGCAGCCCCGGACTAGCGGGAGTCACCGGGGAGCTGTTTTTT.

The J gene is TRBJ2-4, the V gene TRBV6-1; D remains unclear. The V gene lost 3 bases and the J gene lost 0 bases, with 9 bases spanning the gap. The CDR3 sequence is 15 residues long. CDR1 and CDR2 (germline): MNHNS, SASEGT. The CDR3 DNA sequence: TGTGCCAGCAGTGAGTCACGCCGAGCCAAAAACATTCAGTACTTC. This sequence encodes CASSESRRAKNIQYF.

For the CDR3, the DNA is TGTGCCAGCAGTGCCACGACTAGCGTCCAAGAGACCCAGTACTTC. It translates to CASSATTSVQETQYF. The V and J genes are TRBV6-1 and TRBJ2-5, with 8 bases lining up with TRBD2. CDR3 length equals 15 residues. Germline trimming cut 4 bases from V and 1 base from J; bases unmatched to any gene: 5. Germline CDR1 and CDR2: MNHNS and SASEGT.

The V gene is TRBV5-4, the J gene TRBJ2-7; D possibly corresponds to TRBD2 (6 bases). Germline CDR1 is SGHNT and CDR2 is YYREEE (reference sequence). V was cut by 6 bases and J by 3 bases, with 22 bases left in between. CDR3 length equals 16 residues. As DNA, the CDR3 is TGTGCCAGCACGAAAGGAGGGGACTCCGAAAGCTACGAGCAGTACTTC. It specifies CASTKGGDSESYEQYF.

The CDR3 loop is CASSSLETQYF. CDR3 sequence (DNA): TGTGCCAGCAGCAGCCTAGAGACCCAGTACTTC. This rearrangement joins TRBV4-2 to TRBJ2-5; no definite D call. Trimming cost V 5 bases and J 4 bases, with 5 bases left between them. CDR3 length equals 11 residues. Germline CDR1 and CDR2: LGHNA and YNFKEQ.

The rearrangement uses TRBV20-1 and TRBJ1-2; D unresolved. Germline assignment: CDR1 DFQATT and CDR2 SNEGSKA (reference sequence). This CDR3 comprises 11 residues. V was pared by 3 bases and J by 8 bases, with 10 bases between. CDR3 bases: TGCAGTGCTAGGTGGGGTGTCGGCTACACCTTC. Residues: CSARWGVGYTF.

The chain employs TRBV11-3 and TRBJ2-3; unclear D gene. Germline V gene data show CDR1 as SGHNT and CDR2 as YENEEA. The CDR3 has 15 amino acids. The V and J ends lost 1 base and 5 bases respectively, with 13 bases between them. The CDR3 is CASSLARGKGDTQYF. CDR3 DNA sequence: TGTGCCAGCAGCTTAGCCCGTGGGAAGGGAGATACGCAGTATTTT. The full variable domain, in which reference TRBV11-3 and TRBJ2-3 provide the parts outside the CDR3, is EAGVVQSPRYKIIEKKQPVAFWCNPISGHNTLYWYLQNLGQGPELLIRYENEEAVDDSQLPKDRFSAERLKGVDSTLKIQPAELGDSAVYLCASSLARGKGDTQYFGPGTRLTVL.

CDR3 protein: CASSLSPRSRHEYTEAFF. CDR3 bases: TGTGCCAGCAGTTTAAGTCCCAGGTCAAGACATGAGTACACTGAAGCTTTCTTT. The chain recombines TRBV28 with TRBJ1-1; D unclear. V lost 2 bases, J lost 3 bases, and 22 bases lay in between. The CDR3 extends over 18 amino acids. Germline values: CDR1 MDHEN, CDR2 SYDVKM. Based on the CDR3 plus reference TRBV28 and TRBJ1-1, the full variable domain is DVKVTQSSRYLVKRTGEKVFLECVQDMDHENMFWYRQDPGLGLRLIYFSYDVKMKEKGDIPEGYSVSREKKERFSLILESASTNQTSMYLCASSLSPRSRHEYTEAFFGQGTRLTVV.

The CDR3 DNA reads as TGTGCCAGTAGTACGAGCGGGAGGTACAATGAGCAGTTCTTC. Its translation: CASSTSGRYNEQFF. The rearrangement joins TRBV19 to TRBJ2-1; 9 bases fit TRBD2. The V segment lost 4 bases and the J segment 4 bases; nucleotides outside the gene matches: 2. The CDR3 consists of 14 residues. Per germline, CDR1 LNHDA and CDR2 SQIVND (reference sequence).

The J gene is TRBJ1-4, the V gene TRBV30, with 7 bases identical to TRBD1. V shed 3 bases and J 11 bases; nucleotides not matched to a gene: 15. This CDR3 region has 15 residues. In germline, CDR1 is GTSNPN, CDR2 SVGIG (reference sequence). This CDR3 reads CAWSHRGKGLSKLFF. The CDR3 DNA sequence: TGTGCCTGGAGCCACAGGGGAAAGGGCCTATCGAAACTGTTTTTT.

The genes are TRBV18 and TRBJ2-2, with a tentative D call TRBD2 (5 bases). In germline, CDR1 is KGHSH, CDR2 LQKENI. The V and J ends lost 0 bases and 2 bases respectively, with 7 bases between them. The CDR3 has 15 amino acids. CDR3 in DNA: TGTGCCAGCTCACCACCGACGGGAAACACCGGGGAGCTGTTTTTT. This encodes CASSPPTGNTGELFF.

This chain connects TRBV5-4 to TRBJ2-2, with unresolved D. Trimming pared 0 bases from V and 0 bases from J, leaving 6 bases between. The CDR3 is made up of 15 amino acids. The germline V gene encodes CDR1 SGHNT and CDR2 YYREEE (reference sequence). Written as DNA, the CDR3 is TGTGCCAGCAGCTTGGGGGGATCGAACACCGGGGAGCTGTTTTTT. Translated, it gives CASSLGGSNTGELFF.

V usage is TRBV27 and J usage is TRBJ1-3; 7 bases are shared with TRBD1. Germline-derived CDR1 and CDR2 are MNHEY and SMNVEV (reference sequence). CDR3 length equals 15 residues. V lost 3 bases, J lost 3 bases, and 5 bases stayed unmatched. The CDR3 sequence: CASSLTGTIGNTIYF. In DNA form, the CDR3 reads TGTGCCAGCAGTTTGACAGGGACTATTGGAAACACCATATATTTT.

The chain has TRBV5-1 and TRBJ2-5, with 8 nucleotides matching TRBD2. The end of the DNA fits TRBJ2-7 better, so the J call may be wrong. The CDR3 covers 13 residues. Germline assignment: CDR1 SGHRS and CDR2 YFSETQ. The CDR3 loop is CASSLGLAGEQYF. The CDR3 nucleotides read TGCGCCAGCAGCTTGGGCCTAGCGGGCGAGCAGTACTTC.

This clone appeared once. V usage is TRBV7-8 and J usage is TRBJ2-7; TRBD1 aligns across 9 bases. Trimming took 2 bases from V and 7 from J; bases not matched to a gene: 6. The CDR3 runs to 14 residues. Germline V gives CDR1 SGHVS, CDR2 FQNEAQ. The CDR3 sequence is CASSLTQGAGEQYF. The CDR3 nucleotides are TGTGCCAGCAGCTTAACACAGGGGGCGGGTGAGCAGTACTTC.

The chain couples TRBV28 to TRBJ1-1; D is unresolved. With 6 bases removed from V and 10 bases from J, the gap between germline ends came to 15 bases. The germline V gene has CDR1 MDHEN and CDR2 SYDVKM. The CDR3 spans 12 residues. The CDR3 DNA follows: TGTGCCAGCAGCCCCTTTAGTCCTAGAGCTTTCTTT. Protein sequence: CASSPFSPRAFF.

This chain links TRBV18 with TRBJ2-5; D may be TRBD2 (5 bases). The J call may be faulty, since TRBJ2-7 better matches the DNA end. Germline V gives CDR1 KGHSH, CDR2 LQKENI. This CDR3 comprises 16 residues. In DNA form, the CDR3 reads TGTGCCAGCTCACCAACTCCCCCGGGATTAACCTACGAGCAGTACTTC. Translated: CASSPTPPGLTYEQYF.

The chain is built from TRBV19 and TRBJ1-5; D might be TRBD1 (6 bases). Germline-derived CDR1 and CDR2 are LNHDA and SQIVND (reference sequence). The CDR3 has 17 amino acids. The V and J ends lost 5 bases and 6 bases respectively, with 23 bases between them. DNA for the CDR3: TGTGCCAGTAGTCTCCTGGGAAGGGACAAGGATCGTCAGCCCCAGCATTTT. Translating it yields CASSLLGRDKDRQPQHF.

The genes are TRBV4-3 and TRBJ1-5; TRBD1 might be the D (6 bases). From germline, CDR1 is LGHNA and CDR2 YSLEER. The ends were cut back, 5 bases at V and 7 bases at J, with 15 bases in the middle. This CDR3 region has 14 residues. The CDR3 is CASSGDRHTQPQHF. As DNA, the CDR3 is TGCGCCAGCAGCGGCGACAGGCACACGCAGCCCCAGCATTTT.

The chain links TRBV30 to TRBJ1-3; D is uncertain. CDR3 length equals 13 residues. Trimming removed 4 bases from V and 2 bases from J, with 9 bases in between. Per the germline V gene, CDR1 is GTSNPN and CDR2 is SVGIG (reference sequence). CDR3 DNA: TGTGCCTGGAATTCGTCACCTGGAAACACCATATATTTT. Translation: CAWNSSPGNTIYF.